This TCR beta chain was obtained from a study of blood T cell repertoires in COVID-19. Profiled with immunoSEQ multiplex PCR; TCRdb holds only in-frame clones, not every one. The data contain around 100,000 clones, 89% of them singletons. CDR3 length: 17 residues. V was cut by 4 bases and J by 9 bases, with 25 bases left in between. The germline V gene has CDR1 GTSNPN and CDR2 SVGIG (reference sequence). J is TRBJ1-6 and V is TRBV30; D possibly corresponds to TRBD1 (5 bases). This TCR was recovered from a woman aged 55-69 years with acute or convalescent COVID-19. The sample taken for sequencing was peripheral blood. The CDR3 reads CAWTPTVQTAQGSPLHF. CDR3 coding DNA: TGTGCCTGGACACCAACCGTACAAACAGCGCAGGGTTCACCCCTCCACTTT.